This T cell receptor beta chain appears in the sequencing data of a study of immune cell composition in non-small cell lung cancer. Study-level results: In adenocarcinoma, maximal tumour-associated clone frequency tracked TIL tumour reactivity. Smoking pack-years did not significantly correlate with tumour TCR-beta clonality. Squamous carcinomas (75%) more often had tumour-associated clones >0.5% than adenocarcinomas (33%).

Normal lung sampling was at least 3 cm from the tumour, as distant as possible. A word on this clone: Its antigen is not known.

Sequenced by immunoSEQ multiplex PCR; TCRdb stores in-frame clones only, minus some. Here the sample spans about 3,100 clones, around 69% being singletons. CDR3 size: 16 residues. Trimming took 1 base from V and 4 from J; bases not matched to a gene: 9. Per germline, CDR1 SGHTA and CDR2 FQGNSA. These same records also appear under a second study, on CD4 T cells in lung cancer. From that study: Donors, mostly former smokers, were 60 to 69 at blood donation.

The receptor's source is a human donor with non-small cell lung cancer. Sample: non-adjacent lung tissue. V and J are TRBV7-2 and TRBJ1-2; TRBD1 aligns across 7 bases. The CDR3 protein is CASSLVQGTFGYGYTF. The CDR3 DNA reads as TGTGCCAGCAGCTTAGTACAGGGGACTTTTGGCTATGGCTACACCTTC.